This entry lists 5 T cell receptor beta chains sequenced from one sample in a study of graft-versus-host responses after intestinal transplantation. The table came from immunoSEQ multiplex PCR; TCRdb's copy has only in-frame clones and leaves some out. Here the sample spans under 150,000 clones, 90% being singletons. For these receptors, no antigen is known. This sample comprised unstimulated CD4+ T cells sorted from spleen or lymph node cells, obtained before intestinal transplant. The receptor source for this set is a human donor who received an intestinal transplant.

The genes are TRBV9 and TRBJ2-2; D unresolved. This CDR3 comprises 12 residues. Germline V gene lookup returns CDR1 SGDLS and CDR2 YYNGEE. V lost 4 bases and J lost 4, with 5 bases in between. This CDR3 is CASSLLTGELFF. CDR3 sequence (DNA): TGTGCCAGCAGCCTCCTCACCGGGGAGCTGTTTTTT.

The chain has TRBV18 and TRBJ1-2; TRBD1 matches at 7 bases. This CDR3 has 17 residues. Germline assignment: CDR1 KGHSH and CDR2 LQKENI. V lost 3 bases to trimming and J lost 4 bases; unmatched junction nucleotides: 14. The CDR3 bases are TGTGCCAGCTCACCGCTGACCGGGACAGTCGATACCTATGGCTACACCTTC. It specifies CASSPLTGTVDTYGYTF.

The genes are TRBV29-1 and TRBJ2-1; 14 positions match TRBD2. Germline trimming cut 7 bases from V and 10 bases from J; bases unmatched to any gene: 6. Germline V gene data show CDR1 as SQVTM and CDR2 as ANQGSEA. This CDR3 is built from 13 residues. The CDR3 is CSAGLAGGHEQFF. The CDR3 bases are TGCAGCGCCGGACTAGCGGGGGGCCACGAGCAGTTCTTC.

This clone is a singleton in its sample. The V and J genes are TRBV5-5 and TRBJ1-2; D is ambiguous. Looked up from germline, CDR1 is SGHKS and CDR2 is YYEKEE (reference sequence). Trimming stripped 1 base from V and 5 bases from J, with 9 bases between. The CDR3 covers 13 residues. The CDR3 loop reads CASSLWGGYGYTF. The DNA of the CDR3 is TGTGCCAGCAGCTTGTGGGGAGGGTATGGCTACACCTTC.

The CDR3 sequence is CASSIAGGGGYTF. Here the CDR3 DNA reads TGTGCCAGTAGTATTGCTGGGGGCGGTGGCTACACCTTC. The genes are TRBV19 and TRBJ1-2; a weak D match, TRBD1 (6 bases). Trimming removed 3 bases from V and 7 bases from J, with 12 bases in between. The CDR3 totals 13 residues. Germline V gene sequence: CDR1 LNHDA, CDR2 SQIVND (reference sequence).